The source of this T cell receptor (beta chain) is a study of shared clonotypes between healthy human individuals. Study-level information: Used for every donor were three CD4 naive, three CD4 memory, two CD8 naive and one CD8 memory plate.

On this clone: The antigen is unknown.

The CDR3 runs 14 residues. V lost 1 base, J lost 5 bases, and 13 bases lay in between. Germline CDR1 SGHDT, CDR2 YYEEEE. The assay was immunoSEQ multiplex PCR, and TCRdb's table has in-frame clones only and misses some. The sample lists 550,000 to 750,000 clones; under 95% were seen once. As defined, naive CD8 cells were CD45RO-negative and positively selected for CCR7, with terminally differentiated effector memory CD45RA+ cells excluded. Participating donors were healthy, HIV-negative adults free of recent acute infections or vaccinations. Study-level results: The genetic and exposure-history diversity represented was limited by few donors. Sampling included only blood; tissue repertoires likely differ.

Input material: naive CD8+ T cells sorted from blood. V gene TRBV5-6 combines with J gene TRBJ2-7, with D possibly matching TRBD2 (5 bases). The TCR was taken from a young man in good health. The CDR3 region has the DNA TGTGCCAGCAGCTTGCTAGCTAGGCTGGACGAGCAGTACTTC. This encodes CASSLLARLDEQYF.